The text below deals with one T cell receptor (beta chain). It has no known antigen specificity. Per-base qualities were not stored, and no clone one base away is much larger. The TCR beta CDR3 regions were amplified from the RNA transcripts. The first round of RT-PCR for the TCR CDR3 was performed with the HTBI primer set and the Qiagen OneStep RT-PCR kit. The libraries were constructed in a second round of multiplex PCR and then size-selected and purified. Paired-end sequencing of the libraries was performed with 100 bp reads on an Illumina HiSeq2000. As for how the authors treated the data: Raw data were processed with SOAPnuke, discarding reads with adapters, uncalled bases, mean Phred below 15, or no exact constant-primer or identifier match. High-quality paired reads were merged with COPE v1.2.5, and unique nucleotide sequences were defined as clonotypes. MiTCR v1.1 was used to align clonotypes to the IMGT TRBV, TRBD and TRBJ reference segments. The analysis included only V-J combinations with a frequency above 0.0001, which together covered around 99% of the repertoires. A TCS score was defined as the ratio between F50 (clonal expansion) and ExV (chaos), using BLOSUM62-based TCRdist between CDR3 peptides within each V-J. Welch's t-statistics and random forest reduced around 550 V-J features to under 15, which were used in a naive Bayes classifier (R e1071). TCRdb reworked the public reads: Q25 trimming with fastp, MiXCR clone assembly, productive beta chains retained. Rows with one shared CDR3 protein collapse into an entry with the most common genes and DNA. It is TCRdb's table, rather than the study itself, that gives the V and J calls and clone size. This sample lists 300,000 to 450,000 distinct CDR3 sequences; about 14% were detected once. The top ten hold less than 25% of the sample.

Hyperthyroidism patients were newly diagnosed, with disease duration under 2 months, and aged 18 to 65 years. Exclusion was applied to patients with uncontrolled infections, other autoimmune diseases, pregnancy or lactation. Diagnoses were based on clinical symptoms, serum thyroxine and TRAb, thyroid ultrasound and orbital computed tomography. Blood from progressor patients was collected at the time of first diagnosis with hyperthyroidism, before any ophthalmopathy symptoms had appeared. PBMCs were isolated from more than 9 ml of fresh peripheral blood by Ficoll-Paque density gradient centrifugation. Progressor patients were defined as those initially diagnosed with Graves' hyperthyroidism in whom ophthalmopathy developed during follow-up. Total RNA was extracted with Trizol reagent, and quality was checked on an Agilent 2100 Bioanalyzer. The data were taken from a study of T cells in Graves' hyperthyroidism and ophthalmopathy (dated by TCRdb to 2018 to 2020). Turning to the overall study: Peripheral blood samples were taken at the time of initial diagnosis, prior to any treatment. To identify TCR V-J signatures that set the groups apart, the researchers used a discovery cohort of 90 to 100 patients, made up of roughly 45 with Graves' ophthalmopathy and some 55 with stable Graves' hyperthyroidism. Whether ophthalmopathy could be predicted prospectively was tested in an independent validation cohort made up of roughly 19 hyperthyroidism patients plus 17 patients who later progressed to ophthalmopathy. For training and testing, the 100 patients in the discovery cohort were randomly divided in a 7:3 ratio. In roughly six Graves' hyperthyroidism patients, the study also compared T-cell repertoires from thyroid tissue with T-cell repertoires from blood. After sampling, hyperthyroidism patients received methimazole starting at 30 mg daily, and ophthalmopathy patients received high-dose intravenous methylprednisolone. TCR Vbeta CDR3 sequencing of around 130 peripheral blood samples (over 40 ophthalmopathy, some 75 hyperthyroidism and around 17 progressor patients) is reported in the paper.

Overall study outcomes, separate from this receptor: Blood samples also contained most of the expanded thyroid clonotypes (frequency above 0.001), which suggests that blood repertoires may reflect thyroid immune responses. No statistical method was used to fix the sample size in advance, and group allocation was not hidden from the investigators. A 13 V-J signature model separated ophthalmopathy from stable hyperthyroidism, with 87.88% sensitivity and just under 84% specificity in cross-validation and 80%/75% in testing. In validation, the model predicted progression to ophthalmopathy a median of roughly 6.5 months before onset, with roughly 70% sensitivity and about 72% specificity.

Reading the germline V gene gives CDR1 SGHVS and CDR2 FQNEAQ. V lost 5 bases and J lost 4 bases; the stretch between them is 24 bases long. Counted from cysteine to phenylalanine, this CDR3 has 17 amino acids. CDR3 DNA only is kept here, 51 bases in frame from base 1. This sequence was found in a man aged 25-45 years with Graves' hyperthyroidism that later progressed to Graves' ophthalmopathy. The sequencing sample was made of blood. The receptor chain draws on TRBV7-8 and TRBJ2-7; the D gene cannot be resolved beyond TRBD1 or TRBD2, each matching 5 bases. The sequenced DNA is TGTGCCAGCAGCCCGAGAAAAGGCAGGGAGAGGTGGTACGAGCAGTACTTC. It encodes CASSPRKGRERWYEQYF.